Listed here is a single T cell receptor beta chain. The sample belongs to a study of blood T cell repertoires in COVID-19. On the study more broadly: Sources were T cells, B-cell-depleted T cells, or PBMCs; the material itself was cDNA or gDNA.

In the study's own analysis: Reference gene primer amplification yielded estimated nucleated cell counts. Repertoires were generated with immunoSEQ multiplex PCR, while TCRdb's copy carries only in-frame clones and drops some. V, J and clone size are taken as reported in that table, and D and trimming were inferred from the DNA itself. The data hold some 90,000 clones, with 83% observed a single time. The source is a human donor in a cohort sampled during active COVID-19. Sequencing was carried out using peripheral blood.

The CDR3 reads CASSPQGGAREGNEQFF. The CDR3 DNA reads as TGTGCCAGCTCACCGCAGGGTGGGGCGCGGGAAGGGAATGAGCAGTTCTTC. This rearrangement joins TRBV18 to TRBJ2-1; D possibly corresponds to TRBD2 (6 bases). Trimming took off 3 bases at V and 7 bases at J, with 22 bases between the two ends. Germline V gene sequence: CDR1 KGHSH, CDR2 LQKENI. The CDR3 extends over 17 amino acids.